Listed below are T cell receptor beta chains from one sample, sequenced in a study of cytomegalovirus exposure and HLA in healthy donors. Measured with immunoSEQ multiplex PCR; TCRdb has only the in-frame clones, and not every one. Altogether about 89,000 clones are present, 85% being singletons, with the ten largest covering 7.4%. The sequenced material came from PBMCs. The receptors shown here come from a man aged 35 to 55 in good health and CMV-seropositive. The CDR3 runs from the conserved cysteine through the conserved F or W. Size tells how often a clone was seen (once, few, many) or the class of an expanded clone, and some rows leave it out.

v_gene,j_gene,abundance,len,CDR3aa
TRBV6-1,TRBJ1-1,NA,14,CASRRQGMNTEAFF
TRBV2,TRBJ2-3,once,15,CASSFSAGAADTQYF
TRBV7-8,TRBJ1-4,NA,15,CASSSPRGTNEKLFF
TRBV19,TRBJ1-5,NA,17,CASSIPQDRVVSQPQHF
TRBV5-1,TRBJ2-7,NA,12,CASSSDRGEQYF
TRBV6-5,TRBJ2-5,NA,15,CASRPPGGPRETQYF
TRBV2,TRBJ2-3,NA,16,CASRKGLAGGPDTQYF
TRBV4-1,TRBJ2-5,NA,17,CASSQEGPLAGEETQYF
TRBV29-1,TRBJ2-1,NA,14,CSVERVSGRGEQFF
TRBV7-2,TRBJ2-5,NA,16,CASSPGLAGGLETQYF
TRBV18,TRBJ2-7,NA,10,CASSPREQYF
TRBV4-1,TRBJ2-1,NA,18,CASSQVDMGLAGGREQFF
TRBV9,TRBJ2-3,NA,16,CASSVAASGGTDTQYF
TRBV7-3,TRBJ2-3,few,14,CASSPGRSTDTQYF
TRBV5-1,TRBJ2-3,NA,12,CASSLRSVPQYF
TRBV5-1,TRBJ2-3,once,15,CASSLEAGTTDTQYF
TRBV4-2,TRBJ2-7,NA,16,CASSQDPRGGAYEQYF
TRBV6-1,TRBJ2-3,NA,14,CASRGRQGTDTQYF
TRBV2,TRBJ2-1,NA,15,CASSVLAGGGNEQFF
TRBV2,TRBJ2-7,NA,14,CASIPRTSSYEQYF
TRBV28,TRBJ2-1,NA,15,CASSLAGASYNEQFF
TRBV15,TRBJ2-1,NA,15,CATSRVSSGAGEQFF
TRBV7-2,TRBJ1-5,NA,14,CASTINGGNQPQHF
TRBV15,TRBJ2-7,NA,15,CATSGRDKEGGKQYF
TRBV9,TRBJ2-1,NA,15,CASSAPGQGVTEQFF
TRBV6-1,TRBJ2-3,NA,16,CASSEWDGDFTDTQYF
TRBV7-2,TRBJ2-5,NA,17,CASSLVGQGAPRETQYF
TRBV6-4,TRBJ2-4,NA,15,CARGGQLLAKNIQYF
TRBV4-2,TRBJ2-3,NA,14,CASSQGVGGDTQYF
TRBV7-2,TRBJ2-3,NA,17,CASSQLAGGWGTYTQYF
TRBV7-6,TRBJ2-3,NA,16,CASSLARRTGTDTQYF
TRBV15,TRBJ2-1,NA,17,CATSSVDRRGPHNEQFF
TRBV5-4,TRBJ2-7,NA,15,CASSLGSGEYYEQYF
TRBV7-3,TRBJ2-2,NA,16,CSSSLTRGVNTGELFF
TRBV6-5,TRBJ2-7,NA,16,CASSYSGTGTSYEQYF
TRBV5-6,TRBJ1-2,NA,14,CASSLVRQRYGYTF